One sample yielded the 10 T cell receptor beta chains listed below, sequenced in a study of blood T cell repertoires in COVID-19. Only in-frame clones appear in the TCRdb table, and some are missing; sequencing was by immunoSEQ multiplex PCR. The sample has approximately 290,000 clones, around 88% seen once. Sequencing used peripheral blood. These receptors were collected from a man aged 25 to 45 with acute or convalescent COVID-19.

This clone appeared a few times. The CDR3 DNA follows: TGTGCCAGCAGTGCTCTAGGTCCCCTCCACTTT. It yields the protein CASSALGPLHF. The rearrangement links TRBV12-3 or TRBV12-4 to TRBJ1-6; no firm D call. CDR3 size: 11 residues. With 5 bases removed from V and 13 bases from J, the gap between germline ends came to 9 bases.

This rearrangement joins TRBV28 to TRBJ2-7; no reliable D call. CDR3 size: 14 residues. Germline lookup yields CDR1 MDHEN and CDR2 SYDVKM. Between the trimmed V and J ends, which lost 3 bases and 3 bases, there was a span of 12 bases. CDR3 DNA: TGTGCCAGCAGTTTTCCACAGACCTACTACGAGCAGTACTTC. Translating gives CASSFPQTYYEQYF. The full variable domain, with the rest looked up from reference TRBV28 and TRBJ2-7, is DVKVTQSSRYLVKRTGEKVFLECVQDMDHENMFWYRQDPGLGLRLIYFSYDVKMKEKGDIPEGYSVSREKKERFSLILESASTNQTSMYLCASSFPQTYYEQYFGPGTRLTVT.

V and J are TRBV28 and TRBJ1-5, with a possible D match to TRBD1 (5 bases). In germline, CDR1 is MDHEN, CDR2 SYDVKM. There are 17 residues in the CDR3. V was cut by 5 bases and J by 6 bases, with 23 bases left in between. In DNA form, the CDR3 reads TGTGCCAGCAGTACACTACCTCCGGGACTTAAGTTTCAGCCCCAGCATTTT. Translating it yields CASSTLPPGLKFQPQHF.

The chain carries TRBV7-2 and TRBJ1-5; D ambiguous. CDR1 and CDR2 (germline): SGHTA, FQGNSA. The CDR3 spans 16 residues. Trimming stripped 1 base from V and 4 bases from J, with 14 bases between. The CDR3 nucleotides read TGTGCCAGCAGCTTAGAGCCAGGCCGGGGTAATCAGCCCCAGCATTTT. Translating gives CASSLEPGRGNQPQHF.

This chain connects TRBV5-1 to TRBJ2-3; TRBD2 matches at 11 bases. Germline lookup yields CDR1 SGHRS and CDR2 YFSETQ. The CDR3 is made up of 17 amino acids. V gave up 3 bases and J gave up 8 bases; unmatched junction bases: 14. This chain's CDR3 is CASSYLAGGIQRPTQYF. The CDR3 region has the DNA TGCGCCAGCAGCTATCTAGCGGGGGGCATCCAGCGCCCTACGCAGTATTTT.

The CDR3 DNA reads as TGTGCCAGTAGTATAGATATGGCCATACAAGCGGATACGCAGTATTTT. Translating gives CASSIDMAIQADTQYF. The V gene is TRBV19, the J gene TRBJ2-3, with no clear D. From germline, CDR1 is LNHDA and CDR2 SQIVND (reference sequence). V was shortened by 0 bases and J by 6 bases, with 16 bases between the two germline ends. The CDR3 sequence is 16 residues long.

The rearrangement joins TRBV5-1 to TRBJ2-3; 13 bases fit TRBD2. The CDR3 sequence is 18 residues long. Germline values: CDR1 SGHRS, CDR2 YFSETQ. J lost 4 bases, V lost 2 bases, and 10 bases had no gene match. The CDR3 loop is CASSLTLAGGQLADTQYF. The CDR3 nucleotides read TGCGCCAGCAGCTTAACACTAGCGGGGGGGCAACTAGCAGATACGCAGTATTTT. Together with reference TRBV5-1 and TRBJ2-3, the CDR3 gives the full variable domain: KAGVTQTPRYLIKTRGQQVTLSCSPISGHRSVSWYQQTPGQGLQFLFEYFSETQRNKGNFPGRFSGRQFSNSRSEMNVSTLELGDSALYLCASSLTLAGGQLADTQYFGPGTRLTVL.

V usage is TRBV5-1 and J usage is TRBJ1-5; D is unclear. V gave up 1 base and J gave up 1 base, with 9 bases separating them. The CDR3 covers 15 residues. CDR1 SGHRS and CDR2 YFSETQ come from the germline V gene. The CDR3 protein is CASSLTGKSNQPQHF. CDR3 DNA sequence: TGCGCCAGCAGCTTGACCGGGAAGAGCAATCAGCCCCAGCATTTT.

This chain joins TRBV6-5 and TRBJ1-2; D gene ambiguous. Germline V lookup: CDR1 MNHEY, CDR2 SVGAGI. The CDR3 runs to 14 residues. The V end was cut by 2 bases, the J end by 2 bases, with 9 bases between. This CDR3 is CASSYTGYNYGYTF. Written as DNA, the CDR3 is TGTGCCAGCAGTTACACGGGGTACAACTATGGCTACACCTTC.

This chain connects TRBV3-1 (or the pseudogene TRBV3-2) to TRBJ2-7; 12 nucleotides align to TRBD2. Germline-derived CDR1 and CDR2 are LGHDT and YNNKEL (reference sequence). V lost 6 bases to trimming and J lost 1 base; unmatched junction nucleotides: 4. The CDR3 runs 15 residues. The CDR3 DNA is TGTGCCAGCAGAAGTGGACTAGCGGGATCCTACGAGCAGTACTTC. The encoded protein is CASRSGLAGSYEQYF.